The sequence of this T cell receptor (beta chain) was determined in a study of type 1 regulatory T cells. About the research overall: An in vitro protocol generated T-allo10, a Tr1-enriched, alloantigen-specific CD4 T cell product.

TCRdb itself ran the reads through MiXCR, one entry per CDR3 protein. The data hold about 62,000 distinct CDR3 sequences, with less than 65% observed a single time. The germline gives CDR1 DFQATT, CDR2 SNEGSKA (reference sequence). This CDR3 contains 11 residues. Trimming pared 6 bases from V and 10 bases from J, leaving 13 bases between. A note on this clonotype: The antigen is undetermined.

Study findings and constraints: Compared with non-type 1 regulatory T cells, type 1 regulatory T cells showed a more restricted TCR repertoire.

The chain carries TRBV20-1 and TRBJ2-1; tentatively, D is TRBD1 or TRBD2 (5 bases each). The receptor was derived from a human donor in good health. The specimen was cultured non-Tr1 T cells, either the whole culture or a sorted T cell fraction (not recorded which). CDR3 loop: CSAGTVSEQFF. Written as DNA, the CDR3 is TGCAGTGCGGGGACCGTTTCGGAGCAGTTCTTC.